This TCR beta chain was documented in a study of regulatory T cells in long-lasting Graves disease. Study at large: By definition, persistent Graves' disease involved antithyroid drugs for over 5 years alongside positive TSH receptor antibodies. Findings of the study overall: Newly diagnosed patients had higher TCR diversity than persistent Graves' patients did. There were preferences for TRBV28, TRBJ1-2 and TRBJ2-5 in persistent disease.

To note about this clonotype: What it binds is unknown.

Researchers made TCR beta libraries by using iRepertoire HTBI primers and running Arm-PCR on CDR3 regions. Each CDR3 protein is one row after TCRdb ran MiXCR on the multiplex PCR reads. The sample records 450,000 or so distinct CDR3 sequences, roughly 23% being singletons. Time point here: persistent/refractory GD, antithyroid drugs over 5 years with positive TRAb. Researchers made the TCR library from RNA that was extracted from PBMCs. Germline CDR1 SGHVS, CDR2 FQNEAQ. The ends were cut back, 6 bases at V and 3 bases at J, with 14 bases in the middle. The CDR3 has 15 residues. This sequence joins TRBV7-8 and TRBJ2-2; maybe TRBD2 (5 bases). The starting material was peripheral blood mononuclear cells (PBMCs), obtained when the disease was refractory, from a patient treated with antithyroid drugs. The sequence came from a female donor with Graves disease. In DNA, the CDR3 is TGTGCCAGCAGACCCCAGAGCGGCTACACCGGGGAGCTGTTTTTT. It codes for CASRPQSGYTGELFF.